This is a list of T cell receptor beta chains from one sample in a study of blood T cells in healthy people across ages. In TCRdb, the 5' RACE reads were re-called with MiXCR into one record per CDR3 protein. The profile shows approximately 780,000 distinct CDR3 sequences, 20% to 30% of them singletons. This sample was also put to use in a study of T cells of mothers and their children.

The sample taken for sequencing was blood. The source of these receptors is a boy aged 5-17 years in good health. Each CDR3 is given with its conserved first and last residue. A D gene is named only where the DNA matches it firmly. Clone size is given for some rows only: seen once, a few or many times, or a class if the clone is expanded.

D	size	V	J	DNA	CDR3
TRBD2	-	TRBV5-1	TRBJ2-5	TGCGCCAGCAGCCGTCCTGAGACTAGCGGGGAGACCCAGTACTTC	CASSRPETSGETQYF
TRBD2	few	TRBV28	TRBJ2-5	TGTGCCACCGGCGCGTCACCCGGGGGGAAATCAGAGACCCAGTACTTC	CATGASPGGKSETQYF
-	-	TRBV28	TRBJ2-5	TGTGCCAGCAGTTACTCCGGGGCTGGTCGGGAGACCCAGTACTTC	CASSYSGAGRETQYF
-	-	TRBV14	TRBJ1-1	TGTGCCAGCAGCCTCCAGGCGAACACTGAAGCTTTCTTT	CASSLQANTEAFF
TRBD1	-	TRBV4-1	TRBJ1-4	TGCGCCAGCAGCAAAGACAGGGTTGGGGAAAAACTGTTTTTT	CASSKDRVGEKLFF
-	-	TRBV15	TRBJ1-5	TGTGCCACCAGCAGAGGACAGACAGGTCAGCCCCAGCATTTT	CATSRGQTGQPQHF
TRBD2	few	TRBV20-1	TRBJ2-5	TGCAGTGCTAAAAGCGGGGGGGCAGAGACCCAGTACTTC	CSAKSGGAETQYF
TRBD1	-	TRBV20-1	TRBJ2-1	TGCAGTGCTAGGGATACCAGGACAGGGTCCTACAATGAGCAGTTCTTC	CSARDTRTGSYNEQFF
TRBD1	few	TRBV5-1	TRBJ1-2	TGCGCCAGCAGCTCACAGGGGGCCGGTGGCTACACCTTC	CASSSQGAGGYTF
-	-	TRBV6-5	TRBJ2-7	TGTGCCAGCAGCCCCGGCGGGGTTAGCTCCTACGAGCAGTACTTC	CASSPGGVSSYEQYF
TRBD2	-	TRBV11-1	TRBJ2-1	TGTGCCAGCAGCTTTCGAGGGCTAGCGGGGGCAAACAATGAGCAGTTCTTC	CASSFRGLAGANNEQFF
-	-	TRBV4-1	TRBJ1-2	TGCGCCAGCAGCCAAGATTTGTCCTGGGGTTTTTACGGCTACACCTTC	CASSQDLSWGFYGYTF
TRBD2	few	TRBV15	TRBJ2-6	TGTGCCACCAGCAGAGATCGGCTAGCGGGGAGCTCTGGGGCCAACGTCCTGACTTTC	CATSRDRLAGSSGANVLTF
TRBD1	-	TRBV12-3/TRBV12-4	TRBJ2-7	TGTGCCAGCAGCACAGGACAGGGGGCGTTTTACGAGCAGTACTTC	CASSTGQGAFYEQYF
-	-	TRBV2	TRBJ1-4	TGTGCCAGCAGCTTCCTCGATGAAAAACTGTTTTTT	CASSFLDEKLFF
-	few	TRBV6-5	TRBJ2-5	TGTGCCAGCACGCGCCGGGCTTGGGAGACCCAGTACTTC	CASTRRAWETQYF
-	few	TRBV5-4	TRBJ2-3	TGTGCCAGCAGCTTGATGGCCGACACCAAGGGTACAGATACGCAGTATTTT	CASSLMADTKGTDTQYF
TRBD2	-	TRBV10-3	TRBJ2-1	TGTGCCATCAGTGAGTCGAGAATTAGCGGGGGGGCCAATGGTAATGAGCAGTTCTTC	CAISESRISGGANGNEQFF